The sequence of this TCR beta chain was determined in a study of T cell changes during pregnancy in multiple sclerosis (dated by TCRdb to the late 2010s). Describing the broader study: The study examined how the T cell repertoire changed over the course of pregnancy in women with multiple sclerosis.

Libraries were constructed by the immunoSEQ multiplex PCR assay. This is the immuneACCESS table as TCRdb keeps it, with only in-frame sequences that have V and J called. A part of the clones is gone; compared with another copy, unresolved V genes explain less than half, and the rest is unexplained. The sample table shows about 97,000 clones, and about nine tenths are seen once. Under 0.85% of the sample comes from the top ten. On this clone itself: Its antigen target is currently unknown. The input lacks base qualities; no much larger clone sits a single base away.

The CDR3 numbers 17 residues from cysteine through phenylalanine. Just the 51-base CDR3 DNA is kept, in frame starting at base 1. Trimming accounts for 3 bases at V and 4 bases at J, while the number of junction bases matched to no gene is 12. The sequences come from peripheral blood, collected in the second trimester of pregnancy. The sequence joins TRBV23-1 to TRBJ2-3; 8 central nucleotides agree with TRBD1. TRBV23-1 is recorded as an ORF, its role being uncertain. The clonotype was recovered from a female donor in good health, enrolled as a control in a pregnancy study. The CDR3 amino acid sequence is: CASSQGRTGRNADTQYF. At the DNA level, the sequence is TGCGCCAGCAGTCAGGGCCGGACAGGGAGGAACGCAGATACGCAGTATTTT.